The 13 T cell receptor beta chains below all came from one sample that was sequenced in a study of CD8+CD57+ T cells in acquired aplastic anemia. Patients chosen for sequencing had CD8+CD57+ cells that had expanded, as shown by flow cytometry. The use of genomic DNA as template underpinned the TCR beta VDJ and CDR3 profiling. Each CDR3 protein is one row after TCRdb ran MiXCR on the reads. The table records 200,000 or so distinct CDR3 sequences, roughly two thirds of them present only once. The sequencing input was sorted CD4+, CD8+, or CD8+CD57+ T cells (not recorded which) from PBMCs. The receptor set was obtained from a human donor with aplastic anemia.

Worth noting for this clonotype: With a much larger clone just one base away, this may be a read error. This rearrangement joins TRBV10-3 to TRBJ2-7; maybe TRBD2 (6 bases). Trimming left V 5 bases short and J 3 bases short, with 14 bases between. Looked up from germline, CDR1 is ENHRY and CDR2 is SYGVKD. The CDR3 length is 14 residues. The CDR3 region is CAISSGVRVYEQYF. The CDR3 DNA sequence: TGTGCCATCAGTTCGGGGGTGCGGGTCTACGAGCAGTACTTC.

The genes are TRBV7-2 and TRBJ2-7, with 7 bases lining up with TRBD2. The germline V gene has CDR1 SGHTA and CDR2 FQGNSA. The CDR3 has 15 residues. J gave up 3 bases and V 5 bases, and 10 bases lay outside the gene matches. The CDR3 nucleotides read TGTGCCAGCAGCACTTCTAGCGGAGGGAGCTACGAGCAGTACTTC. Its translation: CASSTSSGGSYEQYF.

Ten or more counts support this clonotype. V gene TRBV12-5 combines with J gene TRBJ2-7, with D possibly being TRBD1 (5 bases). V shed 0 bases and J shed 2 bases, with 14 bases lying between them. CDR3 length: 16 amino acids. CDR1 is LGHNT and CDR2 is FRNRAP in the germline V gene. In DNA, the CDR3 is TGTGCTAGTGGTTTGGTCCCCAGGACATCAGCCTACGAGCAGTACTTC. Encoded protein: CASGLVPRTSAYEQYF.

In its sample, this clonotype was seen once. The chain links TRBV19 to TRBJ2-7, with 7 positions matching TRBD1. This CDR3 contains 14 residues. Germline V CDR1 and CDR2: LNHDA, SQIVND (reference sequence). Losses at the gene ends were 10 bases for V and 1 base for J; bases not matched to a gene: 10. CDR3 bases: TGTGCCACCTCTCCCGGACAGGTATCCTACGAGCAGTACTTC. This gives the protein CATSPGQVSYEQYF.

The rearrangement joins TRBV9 to TRBJ2-1, with TRBD1 matching over 12 bases. Trimming at V came to 4 bases and at J to 5 bases, leaving 7 bases not matched to a gene. The CDR3 consists of 16 residues. Germline CDR1 and CDR2: SGDLS and YYNGEE. Written as DNA, the CDR3 is TGTGCCAGCAGCTACGTAGGGACAGGGGGCAACAATGAGCAGTTCTTC. This codes for CASSYVGTGGNNEQFF.

The gene calls are TRBV15 and TRBJ1-1, with TRBD1 identical over 7 bases. The V gene end was trimmed by 3 bases and the J gene end by 1 base; junction bases not matched to a gene: 8. CDR3 length equals 16 residues. Germline V CDR1 and CDR2: LNHNV, YYDKDF (reference sequence). The CDR3 region is CATSSLVGTANTEAFF. CDR3 DNA: TGTGCCACCAGCAGCTTGGTCGGGACAGCGAACACTGAAGCTTTCTTT.

This clonotype was recorded at least ten times. The J gene is TRBJ2-7, the V gene TRBV20-1; 13 positions agree with TRBD2. CDR1 and CDR2 (germline): DFQATT, SNEGSKA (reference sequence). The length of the CDR3 is 17 residues. J lost 2 bases, V lost 1 base, and 8 bases had no gene match. CDR3 in amino acids: CSARVPLLAGGPYEQYF. CDR3 nucleotides: TGCAGTGCTAGAGTCCCTTTACTAGCGGGGGGGCCCTACGAGCAGTACTTC.

V gene TRBV10-3 combines with J gene TRBJ1-1; no clear D gene. Trimming left V 3 bases short and J 1 base short, with 15 bases between. Germline V CDR1 and CDR2: ENHRY, SYGVKD. The CDR3 loop spans 16 amino acids. CDR3 sequence (DNA): TGTGCCATCAGTGAACCCCGCGGCACCTCGAACACTGAAGCTTTCTTT. It specifies CAISEPRGTSNTEAFF.

The V and J genes are TRBV11-2 and TRBJ2-5; 9 nucleotides align to TRBD1. Germline CDR1 is SGHAT and CDR2 is FQNNGV. V shed 2 bases and J 6 bases; nucleotides not matched to a gene: 13. The CDR3 runs to 17 residues. CDR3 in amino acids: CASSLFLGRGQGQTQYF. In DNA, the CDR3 is TGTGCCAGCAGCTTATTCCTGGGCAGGGGACAGGGACAGACCCAGTACTTC.

The rearrangement links TRBV19 to TRBJ2-2; maybe TRBD1 (6 bases). Germline CDR1 reads LNHDA; CDR2 reads SQIVND (reference sequence). This CDR3 has 14 residues. V was clipped by 6 bases and J by 3 bases, with 11 bases between them. For the CDR3, the DNA is TGTGCCAGTAGCCGGGACACTGACACCGGGGAGCTGTTTTTT. Translated, it gives CASSRDTDTGELFF.

The genes are TRBV24-1 and TRBJ2-5; TRBD1 agrees at 9 bases. Germline values: CDR1 KGHDR, CDR2 SFDVKD. V was clipped by 3 bases and J by 4 bases; unmatched bases: 5. The CDR3 consists of 15 residues. The CDR3 bases are TGTGCCACCAGTGATGCCACAGGGGGCGGAGAGACCCAGTACTTC. Encoded protein: CATSDATGGGETQYF.

J is TRBJ1-1 and V is TRBV5-5; D is ambiguous. The CDR3 sequence is 12 residues long. Germline CDR1 reads SGHKS; CDR2 reads YYEKEE (reference sequence). The V gene lost 4 bases and the J gene lost 11 bases, with 15 bases spanning the gap. CDR3 region: CASSLSDLEAFF. The CDR3, as DNA: TGTGCCAGCAGCCTCTCCGACTTGGAGGCTTTCTTT.

This rearrangement joins TRBV29-1 to TRBJ2-5, with 7 bases identical to TRBD1. The CDR3 spans 12 residues. The germline gives CDR1 SQVTM, CDR2 ANQGSEA. V was pared by 7 bases and J by 5 bases, with 7 bases of the junction left unmatched. The CDR3 here is CSGNTGAETQYF. CDR3 bases: TGCAGCGGGAATACAGGGGCCGAGACCCAGTACTTC.